The rows below give T cell receptor beta chains drawn from one sample of a study of OX40 agonist ivuxolimab in advanced cancers. The data were produced by immunoSEQ multiplex PCR, yet TCRdb's version contains in-frame clones alone and is incomplete. The table records tens of thousands of clones, approximately 79% of them present only once. The sample here was CD4+ or CD8+ T cells sorted from blood, taken in a trial of the OX40 agonist ivuxolimab. Source of these receptors: an adult with an advanced solid tumor such as melanoma, head and neck, liver or kidney cancer. Each CDR3 is given with its conserved first and last residue. The order of the fields is CDR3 length, V gene, D gene, J gene, clone size, CDR3 protein, CDR3 DNA. The D gene is left open where the match is weak. Expanded clones are given a class, and other clones once, few, many or no size at all.

11	TRBV6-1	-	TRBJ2-7	-	CASWDNYEQYF	TGTGCCAGTTGGGACAACTACGAGCAGTACTTC
17	TRBV19	TRBD1	TRBJ2-7	-	CASKPGTGVQSVYEQYF	TGTGCCAGTAAACCCGGGACAGGGGTTCAATCAGTTTACGAGCAGTACTTC
13	TRBV27	-	TRBJ2-3	once	CASSLRGTDTQYF	TGTGCCAGCAGTTTACGTGGGACAGATACGCAGTATTTT
15	TRBV5-1	TRBD1	TRBJ1-4	-	CASSVPGQGNEKLFF	TGCGCCAGCAGCGTACCGGGACAGGGGAATGAAAAACTGTTTTTT
13	TRBV19	-	TRBJ2-1	once	CASSMNPVEKQFF	TGTGCCAGTAGTATGAATCCCGTCGAAAAGCAGTTCTTC
15	TRBV5-1	TRBD1	TRBJ2-2	-	CASSMTGPNTGELFF	TGCGCCAGCAGCATGACAGGGCCGAACACCGGGGAGCTGTTTTTT
14	TRBV6-5	-	TRBJ2-6	-	CASSYPGGANVLTF	TGTGCCAGCAGTTACCCAGGTGGGGCCAACGTCCTGACTTTC
16	TRBV10-2	TRBD1	TRBJ1-2	-	CASRRGTGDVSDGYTF	TGCGCCAGCAGACGGGGGACAGGGGATGTTTCCGATGGCTACACCTTC
15	TRBV7-2	-	TRBJ2-7	-	CASSLILSQGDEQYF	TGTGCCAGCAGCTTGATTTTAAGCCAGGGAGACGAGCAGTACTTC
15	TRBV5-1	-	TRBJ2-3	few	CASSLGAGLTDTQYF	TGCGCCAGCAGCCTCGGTGCGGGGCTCACAGATACGCAGTATTTT
13	TRBV18	-	TRBJ1-4	-	CASSPDPIGGLFF	TGTGCCAGCTCACCCGACCCTATTGGGGGACTGTTTTTT
13	TRBV11-2	-	TRBJ1-2	-	CASSKQENYGYTF	TGTGCCAGCAGCAAACAGGAGAACTATGGCTACACCTTC
16	TRBV6-6	TRBD1	TRBJ2-2	-	CASSFTGGSNTGELFF	TGTGCCAGCAGTTTTACAGGGGGCTCTAACACCGGGGAGCTGTTTTTT
13	TRBV9	-	TRBJ1-1	-	CASSYGVNTEAFF	TGTGCCAGCAGCTACGGGGTGAACACTGAAGCTTTCTTT
10	TRBV20-1	-	TRBJ2-7	-	CSAGPYEQYF	TGCAGTGCGGGACCCTACGAGCAGTACTTC
14	TRBV29-1	TRBD1	TRBJ2-4	-	CSVEMGQRLNIQYF	TGCAGCGTTGAGATGGGACAGAGGTTAAACATTCAGTACTTC
15	TRBV30	-	TRBJ1-4	few	CAWRPRRRGGEKLFF	TGTGCCTGGAGGCCAAGGCGGAGGGGTGGGGAAAAACTGTTTTTT
15	TRBV2	-	TRBJ1-1	-	CASSEGSGASTEAFF	TGTGCCAGCAGTGAAGGTTCAGGGGCTAGCACTGAAGCTTTCTTT
12	TRBV5-6	-	TRBJ1-5	-	CASSLFNQPQHF	TGTGCCAGCAGCCTCTTCAATCAGCCCCAGCATTTT
15	TRBV5-1	-	TRBJ2-1	-	CASSLAGTRYNEQFF	TGCGCCAGCAGCTTAGCGGGGACAAGGTACAATGAGCAGTTCTTC
15	TRBV6-5	TRBD1	TRBJ2-7	-	CASSTGQVGSYEQYF	TGTGCCAGCAGCACTGGACAGGTTGGATCCTACGAGCAGTACTTC
13	TRBV5-1	-	TRBJ2-7	-	CASSLFVGFEQYF	TGCGCCAGCAGCTTGTTTGTGGGGTTTGAGCAGTACTTC
12	TRBV7-2	-	TRBJ1-6	-	CASSLGYNPLHF	TGTGCCAGCAGCTTAGGGTACAACCCCCTCCACTTT
16	TRBV30	TRBD1	TRBJ2-2	-	CAWSVPDRGLGGELFF	TGTGCCTGGAGTGTACCCGACAGGGGGCTGGGCGGGGAGCTGTTTTTT
11	TRBV29-1	-	TRBJ2-5	-	CSVDSRETQYF	TGCAGCGTGGATAGTCGGGAGACCCAGTACTTC
11	TRBV6-1	-	TRBJ1-1	-	CASSEAAEAFF	TGTGCCAGCAGTGAGGCGGCCGAAGCTTTCTTT
16	TRBV11-3	TRBD2	TRBJ2-3	-	CASSLGSGGRIDTQYF	TGTGCCAGCAGCTTAGGTAGCGGGGGGCGTATAGATACGCAGTATTTT
12	TRBV18	-	TRBJ2-5	-	CASSPRQETQYF	TGTGCCAGCTCACCCCGTCAAGAGACCCAGTACTTC
16	TRBV5-1	-	TRBJ2-5	-	CASSSIDRGLQETQYF	TGCGCCAGCAGCTCTATTGACAGGGGACTACAAGAGACCCAGTACTTC
16	TRBV7-9	TRBD1	TRBJ1-1	-	CASSLRGTGGNTEAFF	TGTGCCAGCAGCTTAAGGGGCACAGGGGGAAACACTGAAGCTTTCTTT
13	TRBV30	-	TRBJ1-1	-	CAWLPGFTTEAFF	TGTGCCTGGCTCCCAGGGTTCACCACTGAAGCTTTCTTT
14	TRBV5-1	-	TRBJ1-2	-	CASSSTVANYGYTF	TGCGCCAGCAGCTCGACCGTAGCTAACTATGGCTACACCTTC
9	TRBV29-1	-	TRBJ2-1	-	CSVGPSLFF	TGCAGCGTTGGGCCATCACTGTTCTTC
13	TRBV11-1	-	TRBJ2-1	-	CASSLESGNEQFF	TGTGCCAGCAGCTTAGAGTCCGGCAATGAGCAGTTCTTC
15	TRBV4-2	-	TRBJ1-4	once	CASSQERRDTEKLFF	TGTGCCAGCAGCCAAGAAAGGCGGGACACTGAAAAACTGTTTTTT
12	TRBV29-1	TRBD1	TRBJ2-3	-	CSVSTGADTQYF	TGCAGCGTCTCCACAGGGGCAGATACGCAGTATTTT
14	TRBV5-1	TRBD2	TRBJ2-5	-	CASSSGLGQETQYF	TGCGCCAGCAGCTCCGGACTAGGCCAAGAGACCCAGTACTTC
11	TRBV7-9	-	TRBJ2-7	-	CASSVSYEQYF	TGTGCCAGCAGCGTCTCCTACGAGCAGTACTTC
14	TRBV29-1	-	TRBJ1-4	-	CSVSDRATNEKLFF	TGCAGCGTGTCGGACCGAGCAACTAATGAAAAACTGTTTTTT
13	TRBV27	-	TRBJ2-3	-	CASRILSTDTQYF	TGTGCCAGTAGGATTCTTAGCACAGATACGCAGTATTTT
15	TRBV30	-	TRBJ1-1	-	CAWSIPGVPHYEAFF	TGTGCCTGGAGCATTCCGGGTGTCCCACACTATGAAGCTTTCTTT
14	TRBV19	-	TRBJ1-3	-	CASSIGRSGNTIYF	TGTGCCAGTAGTATCGGAAGGTCTGGAAACACCATATATTTT
15	TRBV6-6	-	TRBJ1-1	-	CASSSRQASNTEAFF	TGTGCCAGCAGTTCCAGACAGGCGTCGAACACTGAAGCTTTCTTT
14	TRBV19	-	TRBJ1-6	few	CASSIGGENSPLHF	TGTGCCAGTAGTATAGGAGGAGAAAATTCACCCCTCCACTTT
14	TRBV5-8	TRBD1	TRBJ2-7	-	CASNFRQGAYEQYF	TGTGCCAGCAACTTCAGACAGGGGGCCTACGAGCAGTACTTC
19	TRBV5-1	TRBD1	TRBJ1-5	-	CASSLADREPHRGHQPQHF	TGCGCCAGCAGCTTGGCTGACAGGGAACCTCACAGGGGCCATCAGCCCCAGCATTTT
14	TRBV2	-	TRBJ1-1	-	CASKGTSGNTEAFF	TGTGCCAGCAAGGGCACGAGCGGCAACACTGAAGCTTTCTTT
14	TRBV15	-	TRBJ1-2	-	CATSRDRGEDGYTF	TGTGCCACCAGCAGAGATCGCGGGGAAGATGGCTACACCTTC
13	TRBV6-5	-	TRBJ1-1	-	CASRLQGGQEAFF	TGTGCCAGCAGACTACAGGGCGGTCAGGAAGCTTTCTTT
14	TRBV19	-	TRBJ2-7	-	CASSPLPGAYEQYF	TGTGCCAGTAGCCCTCTTCCTGGGGCCTACGAGCAGTACTTC
13	TRBV11-3	-	TRBJ1-1	-	CASSLGIVGPAFF	TGTGCCAGCAGCCTGGGGATCGTTGGGCCAGCTTTCTTT
14	TRBV7-2	TRBD1	TRBJ1-3	-	CASSAGTGGNTIYF	TGTGCCAGCAGCGCCGGGACAGGGGGAAACACCATATATTTT
17	TRBV19	TRBD1	TRBJ1-4	-	CASSIDTGVADNEKLFF	TGTGCCAGTAGTATAGACACAGGGGTGGCCGATAATGAAAAACTGTTTTTT